The 25 T cell receptor beta chains below all came from one sample that was sequenced in a study of regulatory T cells in long-lasting Graves disease. Sequencing libraries for TCR beta were prepared with iRepertoire HTBI primers and Arm-PCR of CDR3 regions. In TCRdb, the multiplex PCR reads were re-called with MiXCR into one record per CDR3 protein. The profile covers approximately 400,000 distinct CDR3 sequences, with approximately 12% appearing a single time and approximately 17% taken by the ten largest. Time point reported: newly diagnosed GD, antithyroid drugs for less than 3 months. Generation of the TCR library employed RNA extracted from PBMCs. The sample was also reused in another study, on T cells in Graves' hyperthyroidism and ophthalmopathy.

Sequenced material: peripheral blood mononuclear cells (PBMCs), taken at new diagnosis, from a patient treated with antithyroid drugs. All receptors come from a woman aged 18-30 years with Graves disease.

The sample holds many counts of this clonotype. The CDR3 coding sequence is TGTGCCAGTAGTTTCGGCTCGCTAGCAAATGAGCAGTTCTTC. This gives the protein CASSFGSLANEQFF. The chain employs TRBV19 and TRBJ2-1, with D tentatively TRBD2 (5 bases). V was cut by 5 bases and J by 7 bases, with 15 bases left in between. This CDR3 comprises 14 residues. Per germline, CDR1 LNHDA and CDR2 SQIVND (reference sequence).

This clonotype showed up many times. The CDR3 bases are TGCAGTGCGTTGACAGGGGCGGATCCTGGCTACACCTTC. Protein product: CSALTGADPGYTF. This chain connects TRBV20-1 to TRBJ1-2, with 8 bases matching TRBD1. V was clipped by 6 bases and J by 7 bases; unmatched bases: 10. The CDR3 is made up of 13 amino acids. In germline, CDR1 is DFQATT, CDR2 SNEGSKA (reference sequence).

This clonotype was seen many times. The V and J genes are TRBV6-5 and TRBJ2-1, with a possible D match to TRBD2 (6 bases). In germline, CDR1 is MNHEY, CDR2 SVGAGI. The ends were cut back, 0 bases at V and 0 bases at J, with 6 bases in the middle. The CDR3 has 15 amino acids. The CDR3 DNA reads as TGTGCCAGCAGTTACTCCGGGAGCTCCTACAATGAGCAGTTCTTC. It is translated as CASSYSGSSYNEQFF.

This clonotype has ten or more counts. The rearrangement links TRBV2 to TRBJ2-3; no clear D. This CDR3 is built from 13 residues. CDR1 and CDR2 from the germline V gene are SNHLY and FYNNEI. V was trimmed by 7 bases and J by 0 bases, leaving 8 bases between them. The CDR3 is CASTEISTDTQYF. CDR3 DNA: TGTGCCAGCACGGAGATTAGCACAGATACGCAGTATTTT.

This clonotype has ten or more counts. V gene TRBV7-2 combines with J gene TRBJ2-5; D unclear. Trimming cost V 2 bases and J 0 bases, with 13 bases left between them. There are 16 residues in the CDR3. CDR1 is SGHTA and CDR2 is FQGNSA in the germline V gene. CDR3: CASSLLLVGYQETQYF. CDR3 bases: TGTGCCAGCAGCTTACTACTGGTTGGGTACCAAGAGACCCAGTACTTC. The whole variable domain, filled in from reference TRBV7-2 and TRBJ2-5, reads GAGVSQSPSNKVTEKGKDVELRCDPISGHTALYWYRQSLGQGLEFLIYFQGNSAPDKSGLPSDRFSAERTGGSVSTLTIQRTQQEDSAVYLCASSLLLVGYQETQYFGPGTRLLVL.

The sample holds many counts of this clonotype. The genes are TRBV10-3 and TRBJ2-5; TRBD2 matches at 12 bases. The germline CDR1 and CDR2 sequences are ENHRY and SYGVKD. This CDR3 region has 15 residues. Trimming removed 4 bases from V and 4 bases from J; junction bases left unmatched: 4. For the CDR3, the DNA is TGTGCCATCAGTGCTAGCGGGAGGGCCCCAGAGACCCAGTACTTC. It encodes CAISASGRAPETQYF.

The chain links TRBV7-2 to TRBJ2-1; 13 nucleotides match TRBD2. The CDR3 runs to 19 residues. Germline CDR1 SGHTA, CDR2 FQGNSA. Losses at the gene ends were 2 bases for V and 4 bases for J; bases not matched to a gene: 11. CDR3 residues: CASSLPSGLAGVAYNEQFF. Here the CDR3 DNA reads TGTGCCAGCAGCTTACCTTCTGGACTAGCGGGGGTCGCATACAATGAGCAGTTCTTC. Combining the CDR3 with reference TRBV7-2 and TRBJ2-1 gives the whole variable domain GAGVSQSPSNKVTEKGKDVELRCDPISGHTALYWYRQSLGQGLEFLIYFQGNSAPDKSGLPSDRFSAERTGGSVSTLTIQRTQQEDSAVYLCASSLPSGLAGVAYNEQFFGPGTRLTVL.

In regard to this clonotype: A much larger clone lies one base from this, so it may be a read error. V usage is TRBV15 and J usage is TRBJ2-1; D possibly corresponds to TRBD2 (5 bases). From germline, CDR1 is LNHNV and CDR2 YYDKDF (reference sequence). This CDR3 is built from 13 residues. V lost 5 bases to trimming and J lost 3 bases, with 8 bases between them. The CDR3 here is CATSSTSYNEQFF. CDR3 nucleotides: TGTGCCACCAGCTCTACTAGCTACAATGAGCAGTTCTTC.

CDR3 in amino acids: CASSPREWGTEAFF. CDR3 coding DNA: TGTGCCAGCTCACCACGGGAGTGGGGCACTGAAGCTTTCTTT. The chain combines TRBV18 with TRBJ1-1; D not resolved. In germline, CDR1 is KGHSH, CDR2 LQKENI. CDR3 length equals 14 residues. V shed 1 base and J shed 4 bases, with 10 bases lying between them.

This clonotype was found once. In DNA form, the CDR3 reads TGTGCCAGCAGCTTAGATGGGGCGTTTTGGGAAGCTTTCTTT. It is translated as CASSLDGAFWEAFF. The chain joins TRBV11-2 to TRBJ1-1; D possibly corresponds to TRBD1 (5 bases). V lost 0 bases, J lost 8 bases, and 13 bases lay in between. Germline values: CDR1 SGHAT, CDR2 FQNNGV. This CDR3 spans 14 amino acids.

V is TRBV7-9 and J is TRBJ2-2, with D maybe TRBD1 (5 bases). This CDR3 is built from 15 residues. Germline V CDR1 and CDR2: SEHNR, FQNEAQ (reference sequence). Trimming pared 2 bases from V and 7 bases from J, leaving 14 bases between. CDR3 nucleotides: TGTGCCAGCAGCTTAATGCAGGGTACTGTCGGGGAGCTGTTTTTT. Protein sequence: CASSLMQGTVGELFF.

This clonotype turned up a few times. This chain uses TRBV4-2 with TRBJ2-7; D unresolved. V dropped 0 bases and J dropped 0 bases, with 9 bases sitting between them. The length of the CDR3 is 15 residues. The germline V gene encodes CDR1 LGHNA and CDR2 YNFKEQ. CDR3 amino acids: CASSQDSGFSYEQYF. CDR3 bases: TGTGCCAGCAGCCAAGATTCAGGCTTCTCCTACGAGCAGTACTTC.

In its sample, this clonotype was seen many times. The chain is built from TRBV11-2 and TRBJ2-1; 7 bases fit TRBD1. The CDR3 length is 15 residues. V lost 4 bases and J lost 1; bases outside the gene matches: 4. Germline CDR1 SGHAT, CDR2 FQNNGV. The CDR3 nucleotides read TGTGCCAGCAGCTCTGACAGGGAATCCTACAATGAGCAGTTCTTC. Translating it yields CASSSDRESYNEQFF.

This clonotype was counted at least ten times. The chain carries TRBV7-9 and TRBJ2-5; no firm D call. The CDR3 is 15 amino acids. Germline CDR1 SEHNR, CDR2 FQNEAQ (reference sequence). V lost 5 bases to trimming and J lost 2 bases, with 15 bases between them. CDR3 nucleotides: TGTGCCAGCAGCCGCCATTCACGGGTACAAGAGACCCAGTACTTC. Translated: CASSRHSRVQETQYF.

This clonotype was counted ten times or more. The chain recombines TRBV5-1 with TRBJ2-1; weak D call: TRBD1 (5 bases). V lost 1 base and J 4 bases, leaving 15 bases between the germline ends. The CDR3 is made up of 16 amino acids. Germline CDR1 is SGHRS and CDR2 is YFSETQ. For the CDR3, the DNA is TGCGCCAGCAGCTTGAGAACTGGGGCCCTTTACAATGAGCAGTTCTTC. It yields the protein CASSLRTGALYNEQFF.

This clonotype was found a few times. The chain couples TRBV15 to TRBJ1-2; D uncertain. Germline V gene sequence: CDR1 LNHNV, CDR2 YYDKDF (reference sequence). With 0 bases removed from V and 2 bases from J, the gap between germline ends came to 16 bases. CDR3 size: 17 residues. The CDR3, as DNA: TGTGCCACCAGCAGAGAAAACCTCCACCTTCCCAACTATGGCTACACCTTC. This encodes CATSRENLHLPNYGYTF.

With respect to this clonotype: This sequence may be a read error, since a much larger clone differs from it by one base. This sequence joins TRBV7-6 and TRBJ2-1, with 11 bases that match TRBD2. This CDR3 region has 15 residues. CDR1 and CDR2 (germline): SGHVS, FNYEAQ. Here the CDR3 reads CVSSRLAGLNNEQFF. The CDR3, as DNA: TGTGTCAGCAGCCGACTAGCGGGGCTTAACAATGAGCAGTTCTTC.

The chain couples TRBV4-3 to TRBJ2-3, with TRBD2 matching over 10 bases. Trimming at V came to 0 bases and at J to 2 bases, leaving 5 bases not matched to a gene. Germline V gene lookup returns CDR1 LGHNA and CDR2 YSLEER. CDR3 length: 17 amino acids. The CDR3 loop is CASSQEYSGGYTDTQYF. CDR3 DNA sequence: TGCGCCAGCAGCCAAGAGTATAGCGGGGGGTACACAGATACGCAGTATTTT.

The chain combines TRBV30 with TRBJ2-5; perhaps TRBD2 as D (5 bases). CDR3 length: 14 amino acids. CDR1 is GTSNPN and CDR2 is SVGIG in the germline V gene (reference sequence). Trimming shortened V by 1 base and J by 3 bases, and 12 bases separated the two germline ends. CDR3 residues: CAWSAQDWEETQYF. For the CDR3, the DNA is TGTGCCTGGAGTGCCCAGGACTGGGAAGAGACCCAGTACTTC.

The chain is built from TRBV19 and TRBJ2-1, with 11 bases lining up with TRBD2. CDR3 length: 15 amino acids. J gave up 3 bases and V 7 bases, and 5 bases lay outside the gene matches. Germline lookup yields CDR1 LNHDA and CDR2 SQIVND (reference sequence). Here the CDR3 reads CASTAGTSGYNEQFF. CDR3 coding DNA: TGTGCCAGTACCGCCGGGACTAGCGGCTACAATGAGCAGTTCTTC.

The chain links TRBV5-1 to TRBJ1-1; 7 nucleotides agree with TRBD1. This CDR3 is built from 18 residues. Germline V CDR1 and CDR2: SGHRS, YFSETQ. V was clipped by 0 bases and J by 3 bases; unmatched bases: 14. Here the CDR3 reads CASSLVFGRGRKHTEAFF. DNA of the CDR3: TGCGCCAGCAGCTTGGTATTTGGGAGGGGGCGAAAACACACTGAAGCTTTCTTT.

This sequence joins TRBV4-2 and TRBJ1-5; a possible D gene is TRBD1 (5 bases). The germline CDR1 and CDR2 sequences are LGHNA and YNFKEQ. This CDR3 region has 14 residues. The V end lost 4 bases, the J end lost 7 bases, and 14 bases lay between the germline ends. The CDR3 nucleotides read TGTGCCAGCAGCCGAACGGGGGGGGACCAGCCCCAGCATTTT. Translating gives CASSRTGGDQPQHF.

This clonotype has at least ten counts. The V gene is TRBV29-1, the J gene TRBJ2-1; D remains unclear. CDR3 length: 17 amino acids. Germline-derived CDR1 and CDR2 are SQVTM and ANQGSEA. V was shortened by 2 bases and J by 2 bases, with 19 bases between the two germline ends. The CDR3 region is CSVEIRAVQETYNEQFF. CDR3 DNA: TGCAGCGTTGAAATTAGGGCCGTGCAGGAGACCTACAATGAGCAGTTCTTC.

V usage is TRBV6-2 or TRBV6-3 and J usage is TRBJ1-1; unclear D gene. The CDR3 is 17 amino acids. Deletions cut 2 bases from V and 2 bases from J, with 18 bases between. Germline lookup yields CDR1 MNHEY and CDR2 SVGEGT. CDR3 sequence reads: CASSYPWLWTENTEAFF. The DNA of the CDR3 is TGTGCCAGCAGTTACCCTTGGCTATGGACCGAAAACACTGAAGCTTTCTTT.

The chain carries TRBV7-2 and TRBJ2-1; D gene uncertain. V was shortened by 5 bases and J by 10 bases, with 15 bases between the two germline ends. Looked up from germline, CDR1 is SGHTA and CDR2 is FQGNSA. The CDR3 contains 13 residues. CDR3: CASSQNWGYEQFF. Written as DNA, the CDR3 is TGTGCCAGCAGCCAAAATTGGGGATACGAGCAGTTCTTC.